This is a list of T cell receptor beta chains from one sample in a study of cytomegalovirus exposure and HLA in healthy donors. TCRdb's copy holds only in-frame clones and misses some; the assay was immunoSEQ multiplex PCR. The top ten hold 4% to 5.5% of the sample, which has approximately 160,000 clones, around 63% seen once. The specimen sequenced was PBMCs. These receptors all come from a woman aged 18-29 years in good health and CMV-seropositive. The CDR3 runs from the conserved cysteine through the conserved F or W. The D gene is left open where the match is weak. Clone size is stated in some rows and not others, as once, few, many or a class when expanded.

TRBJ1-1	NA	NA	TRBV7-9	TGTGCCAGCAGCTTTGCCAGGGCTGAAGCTTTCTTT	CASSFARAEAFF
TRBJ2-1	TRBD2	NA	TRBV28	TGTGCCAGCAGATATCTAGCGGGAGATTCCTACAATGAGCAGTTCTTC	CASRYLAGDSYNEQFF
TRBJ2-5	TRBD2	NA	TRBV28	TGTGCCAGCAGTCTACCGACTAGCGGCCAAGAGACCCAGTACTTC	CASSLPTSGQETQYF
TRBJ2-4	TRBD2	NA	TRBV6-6	TGTGCCAGCAGTTACCGGGGGGGGGCGGCCAAAAACATTCAGTACTTC	CASSYRGGAAKNIQYF
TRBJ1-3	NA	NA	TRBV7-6	TGTGCCAGCAGCCCCGGCCGGGGGGCCGGAAACACCATATATTTT	CASSPGRGAGNTIYF
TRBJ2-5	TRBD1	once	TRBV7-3	TGTGCCAGCAGCTCGGACAGGGGAGAGACCCAGTACTTC	CASSSDRGETQYF
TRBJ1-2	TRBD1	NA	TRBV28	TGTGCCAGCACTAGCCCGATAGGGACAGGGGGCTATGGCTACACCTTC	CASTSPIGTGGYGYTF
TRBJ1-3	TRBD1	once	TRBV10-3	TGTGCCATCAACAGACAGGGCTCTGGAAACACCATATATTTT	CAINRQGSGNTIYF
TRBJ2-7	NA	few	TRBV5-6	TGTGCCAGCAGGTCGTCCCACTACGAGCAGTACTTC	CASRSSHYEQYF
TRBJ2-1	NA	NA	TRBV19	TGTGCCAGTAGTATTTACGGCCAGGCAGAAGAGCAGTTCTTC	CASSIYGQAEEQFF
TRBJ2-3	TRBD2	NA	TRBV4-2	TGTGCCAGCAGCCAAGCCCTACTAGCGGGAGGCCCAGATACGCAGTATTTT	CASSQALLAGGPDTQYF
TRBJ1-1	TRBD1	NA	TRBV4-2	TGTGCCAGCAGCTATGGACAGGGGTTAGACACTGAAGCTTTCTTT	CASSYGQGLDTEAFF
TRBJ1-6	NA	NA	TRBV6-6	TGTGCCAGCAGTTATAGCCGCGGGGGAACCCTCCACTTT	CASSYSRGGTLHF
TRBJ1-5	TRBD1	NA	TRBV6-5	TGTGCCAGCAGTACTAACAGGGGGGATCAGCCCCAGCATTTT	CASSTNRGDQPQHF
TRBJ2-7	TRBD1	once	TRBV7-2	TGTGCCAGCAGGGGGACAGATCTTTACGAGCAGTACTTC	CASRGTDLYEQYF
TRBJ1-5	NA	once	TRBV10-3	TGTGCCATCAGTGATTTTGGGGAGGGCCAGCCCCAGCATTTT	CAISDFGEGQPQHF
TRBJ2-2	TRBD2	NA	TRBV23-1	TGCGCCAGCAGTCGACTAGCGGGAGGTGCCGGGGAGCTGTTTTTT	CASSRLAGGAGELFF
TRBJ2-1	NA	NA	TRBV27	TGTGCCAGCAGTTTTAGGGGCTACAATGAGCAGTTCTTC	CASSFRGYNEQFF